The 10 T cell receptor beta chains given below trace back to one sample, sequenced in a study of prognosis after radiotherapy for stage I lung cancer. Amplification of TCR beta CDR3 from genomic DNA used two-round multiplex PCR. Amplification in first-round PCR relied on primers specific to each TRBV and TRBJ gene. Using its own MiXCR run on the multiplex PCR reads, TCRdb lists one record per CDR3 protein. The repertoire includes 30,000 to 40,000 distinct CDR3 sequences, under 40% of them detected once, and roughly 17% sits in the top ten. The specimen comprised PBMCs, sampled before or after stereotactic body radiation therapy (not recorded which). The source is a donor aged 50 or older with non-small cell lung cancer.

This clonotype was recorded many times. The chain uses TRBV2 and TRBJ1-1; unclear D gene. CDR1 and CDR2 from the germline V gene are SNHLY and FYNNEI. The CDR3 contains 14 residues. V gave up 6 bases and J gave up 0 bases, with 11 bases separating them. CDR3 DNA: TGTGCCAGCAGCGTTAATAGGGTGAACACTGAAGCTTTCTTT. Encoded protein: CASSVNRVNTEAFF.

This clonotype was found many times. CDR3 DNA sequence: TGTGCCAGCAGCTTTGGGTGGAACACTGAAGCTTTCTTT. The encoded protein is CASSFGWNTEAFF. V gene TRBV13 combines with J gene TRBJ1-1; D not certain. This CDR3 is built from 13 residues. Deletions cut 3 bases from V and 1 base from J, with 6 bases between. Germline assignment: CDR1 PRHDT and CDR2 FYEKMQ (reference sequence).

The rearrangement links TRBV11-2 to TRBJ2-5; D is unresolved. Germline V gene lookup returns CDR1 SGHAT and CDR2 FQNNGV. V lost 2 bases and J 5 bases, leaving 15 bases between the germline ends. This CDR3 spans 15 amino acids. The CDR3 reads CASSLLVTVLETQYF. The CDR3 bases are TGTGCCAGCAGCTTACTGGTTACGGTCTTGGAGACCCAGTACTTC.

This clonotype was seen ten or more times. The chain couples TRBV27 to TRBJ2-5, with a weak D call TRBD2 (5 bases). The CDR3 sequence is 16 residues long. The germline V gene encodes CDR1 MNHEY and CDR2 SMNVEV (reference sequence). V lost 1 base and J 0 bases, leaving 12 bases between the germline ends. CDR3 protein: CASSLWAGQYQETQYF. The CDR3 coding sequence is TGTGCCAGCAGTTTATGGGCGGGCCAGTACCAAGAGACCCAGTACTTC.

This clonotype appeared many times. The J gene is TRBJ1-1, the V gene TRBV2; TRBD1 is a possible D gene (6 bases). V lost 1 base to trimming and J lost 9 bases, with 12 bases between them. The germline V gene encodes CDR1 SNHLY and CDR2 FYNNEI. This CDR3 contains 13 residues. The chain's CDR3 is CASSEERGLQAFF. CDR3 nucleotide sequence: TGTGCCAGCAGTGAAGAACGGGGGCTCCAAGCTTTCTTT.

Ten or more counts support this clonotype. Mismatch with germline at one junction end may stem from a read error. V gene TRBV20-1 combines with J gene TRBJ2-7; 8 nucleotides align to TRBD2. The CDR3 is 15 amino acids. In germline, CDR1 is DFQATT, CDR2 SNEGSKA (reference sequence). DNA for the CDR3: TGCAGTGCGAGAGGGCTAGCGGGCCTCTCCTACGAGCAGTACTTC. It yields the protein CSARGLAGLSYEQYF.

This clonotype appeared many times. CDR3 sequence (DNA): TGCAGCCTCGCGAGGGGGGGCGAAAAGACCCAGTACTTC. It codes for CSLARGGEKTQYF. The J gene is TRBJ2-5, the V gene TRBV29-1; D is possibly TRBD2 (7 bases). With 8 bases removed from V and 6 bases from J, the gap between germline ends came to 19 bases. The CDR3 sequence is 13 residues long. Germline loops: CDR1 SQVTM, CDR2 ANQGSEA.

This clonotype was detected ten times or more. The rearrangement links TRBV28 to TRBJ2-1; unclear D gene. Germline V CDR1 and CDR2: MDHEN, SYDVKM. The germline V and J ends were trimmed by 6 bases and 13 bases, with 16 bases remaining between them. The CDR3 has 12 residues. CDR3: CASSSFRNLQFF. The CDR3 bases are TGTGCCAGCAGCTCGTTTAGAAACCTACAGTTCTTC.

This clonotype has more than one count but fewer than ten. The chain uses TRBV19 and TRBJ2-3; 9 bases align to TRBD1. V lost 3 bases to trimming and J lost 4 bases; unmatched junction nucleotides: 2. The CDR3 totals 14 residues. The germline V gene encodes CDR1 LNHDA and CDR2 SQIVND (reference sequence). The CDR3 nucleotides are TGTGCCAGTAGTATGGGACAGGGCCCAGATACGCAGTATTTT. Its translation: CASSMGQGPDTQYF.

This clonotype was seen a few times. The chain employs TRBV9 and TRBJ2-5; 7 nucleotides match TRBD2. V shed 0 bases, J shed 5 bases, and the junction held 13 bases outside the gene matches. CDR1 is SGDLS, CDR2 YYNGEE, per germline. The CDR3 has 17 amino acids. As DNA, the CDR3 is TGTGCCAGCAGCGTAGCTACGGGCCGGTGGGAGGGCGAGACCCAGTACTTC. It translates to CASSVATGRWEGETQYF.